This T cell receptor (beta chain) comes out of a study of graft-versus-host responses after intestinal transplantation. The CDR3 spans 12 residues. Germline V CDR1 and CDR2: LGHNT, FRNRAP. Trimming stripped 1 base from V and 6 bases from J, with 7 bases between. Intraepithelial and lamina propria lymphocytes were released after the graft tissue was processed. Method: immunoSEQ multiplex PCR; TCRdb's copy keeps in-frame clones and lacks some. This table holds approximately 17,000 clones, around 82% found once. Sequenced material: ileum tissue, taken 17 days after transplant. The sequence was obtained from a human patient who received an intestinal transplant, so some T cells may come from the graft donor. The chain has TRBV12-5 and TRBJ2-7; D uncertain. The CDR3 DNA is TGTGCTAGTGGTTTGGACACAGCCGAGCAGTACTTC. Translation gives CASGLDTAEQYF.